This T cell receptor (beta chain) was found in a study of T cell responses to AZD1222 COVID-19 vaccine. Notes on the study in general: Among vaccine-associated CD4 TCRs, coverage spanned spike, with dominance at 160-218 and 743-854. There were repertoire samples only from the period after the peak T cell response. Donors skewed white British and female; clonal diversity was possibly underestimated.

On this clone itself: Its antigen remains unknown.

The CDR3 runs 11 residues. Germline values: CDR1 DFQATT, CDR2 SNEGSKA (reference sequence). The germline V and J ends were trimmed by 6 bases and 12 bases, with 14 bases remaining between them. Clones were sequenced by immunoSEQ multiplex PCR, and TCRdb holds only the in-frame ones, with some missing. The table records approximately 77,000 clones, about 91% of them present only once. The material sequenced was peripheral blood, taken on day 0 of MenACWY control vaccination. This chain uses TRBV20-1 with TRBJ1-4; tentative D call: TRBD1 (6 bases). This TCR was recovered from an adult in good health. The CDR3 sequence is CSAPTGGQLFF. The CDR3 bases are TGCAGTGCCCCAACCGGGGGGCAACTGTTTTTT.